A selection of T cell receptor beta chains follows, all from one sample in a study of a mutant IDH1 vaccine in newly diagnosed glioma. These receptors have no known antigen. Assay used: immunoSEQ multiplex PCR; TCRdb lists only in-frame clones, some missing. This sample has 40,000 or so clones, with 65% to 85% found just once. The sequencing used PBMCs, collected from a glioma patient whose treatment included an IDH1 peptide vaccine. All receptors derive from a woman aged 18 to 35 with glioma. Some clones in this sample may be carry-over from other donors' samples. Both conserved end residues are part of each CDR3. D genes are given only for firm matches. The size of a clone is reported for some rows only, either as once, few or many, or as a class for expanded clones.

DNA: TGTGCCAGCAGCAAACCCGCCAGGGACGAGCAGTACTTC
CDR3: CASSKPARDEQYF
D: .
J: TRBJ2-7
size: .
V: TRBV21-1

DNA: TGTGCCAGCAGCTTAGCGTGGACTGAAGCTTTCTTT
CDR3: CASSLAWTEAFF
D: .
J: TRBJ1-1
size: .
V: TRBV7-9

DNA: TGTGCCAGCGGCCCCCCCAACAGGAACACCGGGGAGCTGTTTTTT
CDR3: CASGPPNRNTGELFF
D: .
J: TRBJ2-2
size: .
V: TRBV5-4

DNA: TGTGCCAGCAGTGAAAATGAATGGGGGAGGCCGCAGGATGAGCAGTTCTTC
CDR3: CASSENEWGRPQDEQFF
D: .
J: TRBJ2-1
size: .
V: TRBV25-1

DNA: TGTGCCAGCAGTTACTCGACAGGGAACACTGAAGCTTTCTTT
CDR3: CASSYSTGNTEAFF
D: .
J: TRBJ1-1
size: few
V: TRBV6-5

DNA: TGTGCCAGCAGCTTAGTCAGGGGGGCCGAGCAGTACTTC
CDR3: CASSLVRGAEQYF
D: .
J: TRBJ2-7
size: .
V: TRBV7-3

DNA: TGTGCCAGCAGCCCGAGGTGGGGGTTGATGAATGAGCAGTTCTTC
CDR3: CASSPRWGLMNEQFF
D: .
J: TRBJ2-1
size: once
V: TRBV7-2

DNA: TGTGCCAGCAGCGTAGTTCCGGGGGGGATGGACACTGAAGCTTTCTTT
CDR3: CASSVVPGGMDTEAFF
D: .
J: TRBJ1-1
size: .
V: TRBV9

DNA: TGCGCCAGCAGCTTGGTATTGGCAGGGGGTCCTCCGTTGAAGTACGAGCAGTACTTC
CDR3: CASSLVLAGGPPLKYEQYF
D: TRBD1
J: TRBJ2-7
size: .
V: TRBV5-1

DNA: TGTGCCAGCAGTTTTGAGGGGGCAAACTATGGCTACACCTTC
CDR3: CASSFEGANYGYTF
D: TRBD1
J: TRBJ1-2
size: few
V: TRBV28

DNA: TGTGCCGGACAGGGTCCCTATGGCTACACCTTC
CDR3: CAGQGPYGYTF
D: TRBD1
J: TRBJ1-2
size: .
V: TRBV2

DNA: TGTGCCAGCAGCGTGAATACTGGGGCCCAAGCTTTCTTT
CDR3: CASSVNTGAQAFF
D: .
J: TRBJ1-1
size: .
V: TRBV9

DNA: TGTGCCAGCAGAAGGGACTCCTACAATGAGCAGTTCTTC
CDR3: CASRRDSYNEQFF
D: .
J: TRBJ2-1
size: .
V: TRBV6-5

DNA: TGTGCCAGCAGCACCCCCTGGGGGAATGAGCAGTTCTTC
CDR3: CASSTPWGNEQFF
D: .
J: TRBJ2-1
size: .
V: TRBV11-2

DNA: TGTGCCAGCAGTCGGACTAGCGGGAGAGGGCAGTTCTTC
CDR3: CASSRTSGRGQFF
D: TRBD2
J: TRBJ2-1
size: .
V: TRBV6-5

DNA: TGTGCCAGCACCAATAGCTTACAGGGGCGGGCTTTCTTT
CDR3: CASTNSLQGRAFF
D: TRBD1
J: TRBJ1-1
size: .
V: TRBV6-1

DNA: TGTGCCAGCAGTTCCTACAGGGTTGGGGACGAGCAGTACTTC
CDR3: CASSSYRVGDEQYF
D: .
J: TRBJ2-7
size: .
V: TRBV27

DNA: TGCGCCAGCAGCTTGGCCGGGCGGGAGGGCCGGGATACGCAGTATTTT
CDR3: CASSLAGREGRDTQYF
D: TRBD2
J: TRBJ2-3
size: .
V: TRBV5-1

DNA: TGTGCCAGCAGTGACAGGAGAGATCAGCCCCAGCATTTT
CDR3: CASSDRRDQPQHF
D: .
J: TRBJ1-5
size: .
V: TRBV6-1

DNA: TGTGCCAGCAGCTCCCGTCAACAGGGGGACGAGCAGTACTTC
CDR3: CASSSRQQGDEQYF
D: TRBD1
J: TRBJ2-7
size: .
V: TRBV5-4

DNA: TGTGCCAGCAGCTTGGCCTCCCACCCACCCCTCCACTTT
CDR3: CASSLASHPPLHF
D: .
J: TRBJ1-6
size: .
V: TRBV5-5

DNA: TGTGCCATACACCGGGAAACCTCACCGGATACGCAGTATTTT
CDR3: CAIHRETSPDTQYF
D: .
J: TRBJ2-3
size: .
V: TRBV2

DNA: TGTGCCAGTAGTTCCCGCCCGCACAATCAGCCCCAGCATTTT
CDR3: CASSSRPHNQPQHF
D: .
J: TRBJ1-5
size: .
V: TRBV19

DNA: TGTGCCAGCAGCAGGGGAGGGGGCGCGACCTTGGATGGCTACACCTTC
CDR3: CASSRGGGATLDGYTF
D: TRBD1
J: TRBJ1-2
size: .
V: TRBV7-3

DNA: TGCGCCAGCAGGGGGTTGGGGTTCGGGTCTAGCGGGTCCTACGAGCAGTACTTC
CDR3: CASRGLGFGSSGSYEQYF
D: TRBD2
J: TRBJ2-7
size: .
V: TRBV5-1

DNA: TGTGCCAGCAGTGGGGGACAAAAGGGTAGCAATCAGCCCCAGCATTTT
CDR3: CASSGGQKGSNQPQHF
D: .
J: TRBJ1-5
size: .
V: TRBV6-1

DNA: TGTGCCAGCAGTACTGACAGGAGGAGCAATCAGCCCCAGCATTTT
CDR3: CASSTDRRSNQPQHF
D: .
J: TRBJ1-5
size: .
V: TRBV6-1

DNA: TGTGCCAGCATCTCTGTCCCCTGTCGAAGCAATCAGCCCCAGCATTTT
CDR3: CASISVPCRSNQPQHF
D: .
J: TRBJ1-5
size: once
V: TRBV6-4

DNA: TGTGCCACCAGCAGGGAGTCGGGGACCTACGAGCAGTACTTC
CDR3: CATSRESGTYEQYF
D: .
J: TRBJ2-7
size: .
V: TRBV15

DNA: TGTGCCAGCAGCTTAGGGGGAGGACAGGGCTATGGCTACACCTTC
CDR3: CASSLGGGQGYGYTF
D: TRBD1
J: TRBJ1-2
size: .
V: TRBV7-8

DNA: TGTGCCAGCAGCGTAGGGGGAAATAGCAATCAGCCCCAGCATTTT
CDR3: CASSVGGNSNQPQHF
D: .
J: TRBJ1-5
size: .
V: TRBV9

DNA: TGTGCCAGCAGGCTTACTAGCGGGAGCTCCTACGAGCAGTACTTC
CDR3: CASRLTSGSSYEQYF
D: TRBD2
J: TRBJ2-7
size: .
V: TRBV7-9

DNA: TGTGCCAGCAGGTTGGGGACAGGGAACGAAAAACTGTTTTTT
CDR3: CASRLGTGNEKLFF
D: TRBD1
J: TRBJ1-4
size: .
V: TRBV11-3

DNA: TGTGCCGTCGGGACGGCCTATGGCTACACCTTC
CDR3: CAVGTAYGYTF
D: .
J: TRBJ1-2
size: .
V: TRBV5-4

DNA: TGCAGCGTTAGGGAAAATGATAATTCACCCCTCCACTTT
CDR3: CSVRENDNSPLHF
D: .
J: TRBJ1-6
size: few
V: TRBV29-1

DNA: TGTGCCAGCTCTCCCGATTTATTAAGGGCAGCCTACGAGCAGTACTTC
CDR3: CASSPDLLRAAYEQYF
D: .
J: TRBJ2-7
size: .
V: TRBV5-4

DNA: TGTGCCAGTAGTATAGGTTCGGGACAGGGCGGGAAGCAGTACTTC
CDR3: CASSIGSGQGGKQYF
D: TRBD1
J: TRBJ2-7
size: .
V: TRBV19

DNA: TGTGCCAGCAGCTTACTAGCGGGGGGTACCGGGGAGCTGTTTTTT
CDR3: CASSLLAGGTGELFF
D: TRBD2
J: TRBJ2-2
size: .
V: TRBV7-2

DNA: TGCAGCGTTGTTGTCCGGTCAGAGACCCAGTACTTC
CDR3: CSVVVRSETQYF
D: .
J: TRBJ2-5
size: .
V: TRBV29-1

DNA: TGTGCCAGCAGCCAAGAAGGGCCGGGTGTGAGTCCCTACAATGAGCAGTTCTTC
CDR3: CASSQEGPGVSPYNEQFF
D: .
J: TRBJ2-1
size: .
V: TRBV14

DNA: TGTGCCAGCAGCTTACTAGGGGGGGGAACTGAAGCTTTCTTT
CDR3: CASSLLGGGTEAFF
D: .
J: TRBJ1-1
size: .
V: TRBV7-3

DNA: TGTGCCAGCAGCCCGGACCGGCTGAGCAGTGGCTACACCTTC
CDR3: CASSPDRLSSGYTF
D: .
J: TRBJ1-2
size: .
V: TRBV2

DNA: TGTGCCAGCAGCCCGACCTTCGGGGACCGGGGCGGAAACACCATATATTTT
CDR3: CASSPTFGDRGGNTIYF
D: .
J: TRBJ1-3
size: .
V: TRBV9

DNA: TGCGCCAGCAGCCAGACTAGCGGGGGGGCTGTCGGGGAGCTGTTTTTT
CDR3: CASSQTSGGAVGELFF
D: TRBD2
J: TRBJ2-2
size: .
V: TRBV4-3

DNA: TGCGCCAGCAGCGTAGCGTGGGAGGGCACAGATACGCAGTATTTT
CDR3: CASSVAWEGTDTQYF
D: .
J: TRBJ2-3
size: .
V: TRBV5-1

DNA: TGCGCCAGCAGCCTTGTCGCGTCCTACGAGCAGTACTTC
CDR3: CASSLVASYEQYF
D: .
J: TRBJ2-7
size: .
V: TRBV4-1

DNA: TGTGCCAGCAGTGACTGGACAGGGGCGAACTATGGCTACACCTTC
CDR3: CASSDWTGANYGYTF
D: TRBD1
J: TRBJ1-2
size: .
V: TRBV6-1

DNA: TGTGCCAGCAGCTTTCGACAGGGGGGTAACTATGGCTACACCTTC
CDR3: CASSFRQGGNYGYTF
D: TRBD1
J: TRBJ1-2
size: .
V: TRBV5-8

DNA: TGTGCCAGCAGAAAGGGCGCGGGGGGCAATGAGCAGTTCTTC
CDR3: CASRKGAGGNEQFF
D: TRBD2
J: TRBJ2-1
size: few
V: TRBV2

DNA: TGTGCCAGCAGCTTTGGTTCTAACTATGGCTACACCTTC
CDR3: CASSFGSNYGYTF
D: .
J: TRBJ1-2
size: .
V: TRBV5-8